Listed below are T cell receptor beta chains from one sample, sequenced in a study of T cells in Graves' hyperthyroidism and ophthalmopathy. TCRdb re-derived calls from the multiplex PCR reads in MiXCR, one entry per CDR3 protein. Of 660,000 or so distinct CDR3 sequences in the sample, nearly 45% were seen once. Sequenced input: peripheral blood or thyroid tissue (not recorded which). The receptors derive from an adult man with Graves' disease, either hyperthyroidism or ophthalmopathy (not recorded which). Both conserved end residues are part of each CDR3. The order of the fields is J gene, clone size, V gene, D gene, CDR3 DNA, CDR3 protein. D genes are given only for firm matches. The size of a clone is reported for some rows only, either as once, few or many, or as a class for expanded clones.

j_call: TRBJ1-5; clone_size: .; v_call: TRBV30; d_call: .; cdr3_nt: TGTGCCTGGAGTGTATTGAGCAATCAGCCCCAGCATTTT; cdr3_aa: CAWSVLSNQPQHF
j_call: TRBJ1-6; clone_size: many; v_call: TRBV14; d_call: .; cdr3_nt: TGTGCCAGCAGCCAACGGGTTGATTCACCCCTCCACTTT; cdr3_aa: CASSQRVDSPLHF
j_call: TRBJ1-1; clone_size: few; v_call: TRBV6-5; d_call: .; cdr3_nt: TGTGCCAGCAGTTACGCCACTATGAACACTGAAGCTTTCTTT; cdr3_aa: CASSYATMNTEAFF
j_call: TRBJ1-1; clone_size: many; v_call: TRBV20-1; d_call: .; cdr3_nt: TGCAGTGCTAGCCCCCCCGGGCGGTTGGGCACTGAAGCTTTCTTT; cdr3_aa: CSASPPGRLGTEAFF
j_call: TRBJ1-1; clone_size: few; v_call: TRBV12-3/TRBV12-4; d_call: .; cdr3_nt: TGTGCCAGCAGTTGGGGGTCGGCCGGGTTCAAAAACACTGAAGCTTTCTTT; cdr3_aa: CASSWGSAGFKNTEAFF
j_call: TRBJ2-5; clone_size: once; v_call: TRBV12-3/TRBV12-4; d_call: .; cdr3_nt: TGTGCCAGCAAATTAGAGGGGGGTGAGGCCCAGTACTTC; cdr3_aa: CASKLEGGEAQYF
j_call: TRBJ1-2; clone_size: .; v_call: TRBV20-1; d_call: .; cdr3_nt: TGCAGTGCCAGTTCGTTGGACAGTTATGGCTACACCTTC; cdr3_aa: CSASSLDSYGYTF
j_call: TRBJ2-6; clone_size: many; v_call: TRBV2; d_call: .; cdr3_nt: TGTGCCAGCAGTGGGACAGTGAGTTCTGGGGCCAACGTCCTGACTTTC; cdr3_aa: CASSGTVSSGANVLTF
j_call: TRBJ1-1; clone_size: .; v_call: TRBV6-1; d_call: .; cdr3_nt: TGTGCCAGCAGGACATGGGACTCTGAAGCTTTCTTT; cdr3_aa: CASRTWDSEAFF
j_call: TRBJ1-2; clone_size: .; v_call: TRBV20-1; d_call: TRBD1; cdr3_nt: TGCAGTGCTACCGACAGGGTAAACGGCTACACCTTC; cdr3_aa: CSATDRVNGYTF
j_call: TRBJ1-1; clone_size: many; v_call: TRBV29-1; d_call: .; cdr3_nt: TGCAGCGTTGCTTCCGACATTGTGGCTTTCTTT; cdr3_aa: CSVASDIVAFF
j_call: TRBJ1-6; clone_size: .; v_call: TRBV25-1; d_call: .; cdr3_nt: TGTGCCAGCATAGACTCCTATAATTCACCCCTCCACTTT; cdr3_aa: CASIDSYNSPLHF
j_call: TRBJ1-4; clone_size: few; v_call: TRBV5-1; d_call: .; cdr3_nt: TGCGCCAGCAGCTTGGGAGGAGGGTCCGATGAAAAACTGTTTTTT; cdr3_aa: CASSLGGGSDEKLFF
j_call: TRBJ1-2; clone_size: many; v_call: TRBV29-1; d_call: TRBD1; cdr3_nt: TGCAGCGCTGGACAGGGGGCCCGCTATGGCTACACCTTC; cdr3_aa: CSAGQGARYGYTF
j_call: TRBJ1-1; clone_size: .; v_call: TRBV5-1; d_call: TRBD1; cdr3_nt: TGCGCCAGCAGCCCTATGACAGGGGCGAACACTGAAGCTTTCTTT; cdr3_aa: CASSPMTGANTEAFF
j_call: TRBJ1-3; clone_size: few; v_call: TRBV5-6; d_call: .; cdr3_nt: TGTGCCAGCAGCCCTGACGGGACAACTGGAAACACCATATATTTT; cdr3_aa: CASSPDGTTGNTIYF
j_call: TRBJ1-5; clone_size: .; v_call: TRBV9; d_call: TRBD1; cdr3_nt: TGTGCCAGCCGCGCGGGACAGGGGAACAATCAGCCCCAGCATTTT; cdr3_aa: CASRAGQGNNQPQHF
j_call: TRBJ2-7; clone_size: .; v_call: TRBV7-4; d_call: .; cdr3_nt: TGTGCCAGCAGTTTAGCGCTCGGGCAGGATTTC; cdr3_aa: CASSLALGQDF
j_call: TRBJ1-3; clone_size: many; v_call: TRBV29-1; d_call: TRBD1; cdr3_nt: TGCAGTACCGGGACAGCGGACACCATATATTTT; cdr3_aa: CSTGTADTIYF
j_call: TRBJ1-2; clone_size: .; v_call: TRBV7-9; d_call: .; cdr3_nt: TGTGCCAGCAGCTCCGGACCATACTATGGCTACACCTTC; cdr3_aa: CASSSGPYYGYTF
j_call: TRBJ1-6; clone_size: many; v_call: TRBV7-6; d_call: .; cdr3_nt: TGTGCCAGCAGCTTAGCGACTGACGGTAATTCACCCCTCCACTTT; cdr3_aa: CASSLATDGNSPLHF
j_call: TRBJ1-1; clone_size: few; v_call: TRBV7-8; d_call: .; cdr3_nt: TGTGCCAGCAGCAAAGCGATCGGGATAGAAGCTTTCTTT; cdr3_aa: CASSKAIGIEAFF
j_call: TRBJ1-1; clone_size: .; v_call: TRBV25-1; d_call: .; cdr3_nt: TGTGCCCTCAGCTTCATGAACACTGAAGCTTTCTTT; cdr3_aa: CALSFMNTEAFF
j_call: TRBJ1-6; clone_size: .; v_call: TRBV19; d_call: .; cdr3_nt: TGTGCCAGTAGTATGGGACGTGGCAGGGTAATGGAATCACCCCTCCACTTT; cdr3_aa: CASSMGRGRVMESPLHF
j_call: TRBJ1-2; clone_size: once; v_call: TRBV10-2; d_call: .; cdr3_nt: TGCGCCGATAGTGAGGGACGTAGGGGACGGAACTATGGCTACACCTTC; cdr3_aa: CADSEGRRGRNYGYTF
j_call: TRBJ1-3; clone_size: .; v_call: TRBV20-1; d_call: TRBD1; cdr3_nt: TGCAGTGCTAGCGCGGACAGGGTTGGAAACACCATATATTTT; cdr3_aa: CSASADRVGNTIYF
j_call: TRBJ1-1; clone_size: .; v_call: TRBV5-1; d_call: TRBD1; cdr3_nt: TGCGCCAGCAGCCTGGAGGGACAGGGGGCGACTGAAGCTTTCTTT; cdr3_aa: CASSLEGQGATEAFF
j_call: TRBJ2-7; clone_size: few; v_call: TRBV19; d_call: .; cdr3_nt: TGTGCCAGTAGTAACCCGGGTTCCTACGAGCAGTACTTC; cdr3_aa: CASSNPGSYEQYF
j_call: TRBJ1-2; clone_size: .; v_call: TRBV7-9; d_call: .; cdr3_nt: TGTGCCAGCAGCTTGGACGGGACAACAAGTTATGGCTACACCTTC; cdr3_aa: CASSLDGTTSYGYTF
j_call: TRBJ2-7; clone_size: .; v_call: TRBV7-9; d_call: .; cdr3_nt: TGTGCCAGCAGTTACTCGGCACAGGGTTCCGAGCAGTACTTC; cdr3_aa: CASSYSAQGSEQYF
j_call: TRBJ2-7; clone_size: .; v_call: TRBV2; d_call: TRBD1; cdr3_nt: TGTGCCAGCACCGAACTGGGACAGGGGCCTGAGGAGCAGTACTTC; cdr3_aa: CASTELGQGPEEQYF
j_call: TRBJ2-7; clone_size: .; v_call: TRBV7-9; d_call: .; cdr3_nt: TGTGCCAGCAGCTTGCGGGGCGTCGAGCAGCACTTC; cdr3_aa: CASSLRGVEQHF
j_call: TRBJ1-5; clone_size: .; v_call: TRBV6-5; d_call: .; cdr3_nt: TGTGCCAGCAATTGGGCAGATCGGGCCAATCAGCCCCAGCATTTT; cdr3_aa: CASNWADRANQPQHF
j_call: TRBJ2-7; clone_size: few; v_call: TRBV5-6; d_call: .; cdr3_nt: TGTGCCAGCAGCGCGGCTATGGGGACGGACGAGCAGTACTTC; cdr3_aa: CASSAAMGTDEQYF
j_call: TRBJ1-1; clone_size: .; v_call: TRBV19; d_call: TRBD1; cdr3_nt: TGTGCCAGTGTCCTGGGACAGGGAGGCACTGAAGCTTTCTTT; cdr3_aa: CASVLGQGGTEAFF
j_call: TRBJ2-7; clone_size: .; v_call: TRBV10-1; d_call: .; cdr3_nt: TGCGCCAGCTCCCAGGGGTTAGGCCACGAGCAGTACTTC; cdr3_aa: CASSQGLGHEQYF
j_call: TRBJ2-7; clone_size: many; v_call: TRBV5-5; d_call: .; cdr3_nt: TGTGCCAGCAGCTTGGGGTGGGACGCTGCCTACGAGCAGTACTTC; cdr3_aa: CASSLGWDAAYEQYF